This TCR beta chain was captured by sequencing in a study of blood T cell repertoires in COVID-19. Study-level background: PBMCs, B-cell-depleted T cells, or T cells provided the cDNA or gDNA that made up the material.

CDR1 is SEHNR, CDR2 FQNEAQ, per germline (reference sequence). Trimming took off 5 bases at V and 2 bases at J, with 22 bases between the two ends. CDR3 length equals 17 residues. TCRdb's copy holds only in-frame clones and misses some; the assay was immunoSEQ multiplex PCR. The sample includes 130,000 to 150,000 clones, around 87% of them seen just once. This chain links TRBV7-9 with TRBJ2-7, with D perhaps matching TRBD2 (6 bases). The material sequenced was peripheral blood. This receptor was taken from a woman in her 50s with active or convalescent COVID-19. The CDR3 DNA reads as TGTGCCAGCAGCCTATACGGGCCTCTGGAGGGGACCTACGAGCAGTACTTC. It translates to CASSLYGPLEGTYEQYF.